This TCR beta chain stems from a study of regulatory T cells in long-lasting Graves disease. There are 15 residues in the CDR3. V lost 8 bases, J lost 8 bases, and 15 bases stayed unmatched. The V gene's germline CDR1 is SEHNR and CDR2 FQNEAQ (reference sequence). Combining iRepertoire HTBI primers with Arm-PCR of CDR3 regions, the authors built TCR beta libraries. Using its own MiXCR run on the multiplex PCR reads, TCRdb lists one record per CDR3 protein. Altogether around 500,000 distinct CDR3 sequences are present, around 12% being singletons, with the ten largest covering 7.5% to 9%. Time point described: newly diagnosed GD, antithyroid drugs for less than 3 months. The TCR library used RNA extracted from PBMCs. Patients came from an endocrinology department in Xi'an, China. This clonotype showed up just a few times. What it binds is unknown. Study outcomes and limitations: TCR diversity was lower in persistent Graves' patients (versus newly diagnosed ones).

These data were also reused for a study on T cells in Graves' hyperthyroidism and ophthalmopathy. Per that paper: Most thyroid-expanded clonotypes above 0.001 were also found in blood.

The chain has TRBV7-9 and TRBJ2-1; 7 bases agree with TRBD1. This TCR came from a woman aged 30 to 39 with Graves disease. The sample was peripheral blood mononuclear cells (PBMCs), taken at new diagnosis, from a patient treated with antithyroid drugs. The CDR3 here is CASRPVTDRVYEQFF. DNA for the CDR3: TGTGCCAGCCGGCCAGTCACAGACAGGGTCTATGAGCAGTTCTTC.